These T cell receptor beta chains were read from a single sample in a study of CD4+ T cells in melanoma. Using immunoSEQ multiplex PCR, the repertoire was profiled, and TCRdb retains in-frame clones only, with some absent. Of about 8,900 clones in the sample, around 71% were seen once. Material for sequencing was cells from a culture (not recorded whether cultured in vitro). The receptor set was obtained from a human donor with melanoma. CDR3s include the opening cysteine and the closing phenylalanine or tryptophan. D genes are given only for firm matches. Not every row has a clone size; where given, it reads once, few, many or a size class.

clone_size: -; j_call: TRBJ2-1; d_call: -; v_call: TRBV5-1; cdr3_aa: CASSLDGPDNEQFF; cdr3_nt: TGCGCCAGCAGCTTGGACGGCCCTGACAATGAGCAGTTCTTC
clone_size: -; j_call: TRBJ1-1; d_call: -; v_call: TRBV9; cdr3_aa: CASSVRPRGADTEAFF; cdr3_nt: TGTGCCAGCAGCGTACGACCTCGGGGGGCGGACACTGAAGCTTTCTTT
clone_size: -; j_call: TRBJ2-3; d_call: -; v_call: TRBV6-1; cdr3_aa: CASRGRVNTDTQYF; cdr3_nt: TGTGCCAGCAGGGGAAGGGTCAATACAGATACGCAGTATTTT
clone_size: -; j_call: TRBJ2-2; d_call: TRBD2; v_call: TRBV7-6; cdr3_aa: CASSFLASGTGELFF; cdr3_nt: TGTGCCAGCAGCTTTCTCGCTAGCGGTACCGGGGAGCTGTTTTTT
clone_size: few; j_call: TRBJ1-1; d_call: -; v_call: TRBV14; cdr3_aa: CASSQLTGVNTEAFF; cdr3_nt: TGTGCCAGCAGCCAACTGACAGGAGTGAACACTGAAGCTTTCTTT
clone_size: -; j_call: TRBJ2-3; d_call: -; v_call: TRBV9; cdr3_aa: CASSVATSTAGNTDTQYF; cdr3_nt: TGTGCCAGCAGCGTAGCTACTTCCACGGCGGGGAACACAGATACGCAGTATTTT
clone_size: -; j_call: TRBJ2-1; d_call: -; v_call: TRBV10-3; cdr3_aa: CAINPEKGYNEQFF; cdr3_nt: TGTGCCATCAACCCCGAAAAGGGCTACAATGAGCAGTTCTTC
clone_size: -; j_call: TRBJ2-5; d_call: TRBD1; v_call: TRBV5-1; cdr3_aa: CASSLAGTGEETQYF; cdr3_nt: TGCGCCAGCAGCTTGGCTGGGACAGGAGAAGAGACCCAGTACTTC
clone_size: -; j_call: TRBJ1-2; d_call: -; v_call: TRBV6-5; cdr3_aa: CASNRDYGYTF; cdr3_nt: TGTGCCAGTAATCGGGACTATGGCTACACCTTC
clone_size: -; j_call: TRBJ2-2; d_call: -; v_call: TRBV4-2; cdr3_aa: CASSRQTGNTGELFF; cdr3_nt: TGTGCCAGCAGCCGACAGACTGGGAACACCGGGGAGCTGTTTTTT
clone_size: -; j_call: TRBJ2-3; d_call: -; v_call: TRBV10-3; cdr3_aa: CAISEPISMDNSDTQYF; cdr3_nt: TGTGCCATCAGTGAGCCTATCTCCATGGATAACTCAGATACGCAGTATTTT
clone_size: -; j_call: TRBJ1-3; d_call: -; v_call: TRBV5-1; cdr3_aa: CASSLQPSGNTIYF; cdr3_nt: TGCGCCAGCAGCCTTCAGCCCTCTGGAAACACCATATATTTT
clone_size: -; j_call: TRBJ1-1; d_call: -; v_call: TRBV18; cdr3_aa: CASSPGGSSEAFF; cdr3_nt: TGTGCCAGCTCACCGGGGGGGTCCTCTGAAGCTTTCTTT
clone_size: once; j_call: TRBJ2-5; d_call: TRBD2; v_call: TRBV6-1; cdr3_aa: CASSRAGGSEETQYF; cdr3_nt: TGTGCCAGCAGTCGAGCGGGGGGGTCCGAAGAGACCCAGTACTTC
clone_size: few; j_call: TRBJ1-1; d_call: -; v_call: TRBV6-1; cdr3_aa: CASSGPYTEAFF; cdr3_nt: TGTGCCAGCAGTGGCCCGTACACTGAAGCTTTCTTT
clone_size: -; j_call: TRBJ1-5; d_call: -; v_call: TRBV6-7; cdr3_aa: CASSHRGVTVFAQPQHF; cdr3_nt: TGTGCCAGCAGCCATAGAGGGGTTACGGTATTTGCTCAGCCCCAGCATTTT
clone_size: -; j_call: TRBJ1-5; d_call: -; v_call: TRBV7-2; cdr3_aa: CASSLAGQPQHF; cdr3_nt: TGTGCCAGCAGCTTAGCAGGACAGCCCCAGCATTTT
clone_size: -; j_call: TRBJ2-5; d_call: -; v_call: TRBV29-1; cdr3_aa: CSANRVQLETQYF; cdr3_nt: TGCAGCGCCAACAGGGTCCAACTAGAGACCCAGTACTTC
clone_size: -; j_call: TRBJ2-7; d_call: -; v_call: TRBV19; cdr3_aa: CASSRQAPGPYEQYF; cdr3_nt: TGTGCCAGTAGTAGACAAGCTCCCGGGCCATACGAGCAGTACTTC
clone_size: -; j_call: TRBJ1-6; d_call: TRBD1; v_call: TRBV6-1; cdr3_aa: CASSRGGTGGPPLHF; cdr3_nt: TGTGCCAGCAGTCGGGGGGGGACAGGGGGCCCACCCCTCCACTTT
clone_size: -; j_call: TRBJ1-2; d_call: -; v_call: TRBV27; cdr3_aa: CASSLNWRGGYGYTF; cdr3_nt: TGTGCCAGCAGTTTAAACTGGCGGGGGGGCTATGGCTACACCTTC
clone_size: -; j_call: TRBJ2-4; d_call: -; v_call: TRBV6-1; cdr3_aa: CASSTQGPGNIQYF; cdr3_nt: TGTGCCAGCAGTACCCAGGGACCAGGAAACATTCAGTACTTC
clone_size: -; j_call: TRBJ2-5; d_call: TRBD2; v_call: TRBV11-2; cdr3_aa: CASSAGLAVDGVTQYF; cdr3_nt: TGTGCCAGCAGCGCGGGACTAGCGGTCGATGGTGTAACCCAGTACTTC
clone_size: -; j_call: TRBJ1-3; d_call: -; v_call: TRBV7-8; cdr3_aa: CASSSITSGNTIYF; cdr3_nt: TGTGCCAGCAGCTCTATTACCTCTGGAAACACCATATATTTT
clone_size: once; j_call: TRBJ2-7; d_call: -; v_call: TRBV2; cdr3_aa: CASTGRRVREQYF; cdr3_nt: TGTGCCAGCACTGGACGTAGAGTTCGAGAGCAGTACTTC